What follows are 32 T cell receptor beta chains derived from one specimen sequenced in a study of regulatory T cells in long-lasting Graves disease. iRepertoire HTBI primers and Arm-PCR of CDR3 regions built TCR beta libraries. TCRdb reprocessed the multiplex PCR reads via MiXCR and lists one record per CDR3 protein. The data show 390,000 or so distinct CDR3 sequences, roughly 12% seen once. The time point is: newly diagnosed GD, antithyroid drugs for less than 3 months. The TCR library used RNA extracted from PBMCs. This sample also belongs to another study, concerning T cells in Graves' hyperthyroidism and ophthalmopathy.

The sample in question was peripheral blood mononuclear cells (PBMCs), obtained at new diagnosis, from a patient treated with antithyroid drugs. Source of these receptors: a woman under 30 with Graves disease.

Only a few counts were recorded for this clonotype. This chain uses TRBV27 with TRBJ2-4; possibly TRBD2 for D (5 bases). Germline loops: CDR1 MNHEY, CDR2 SMNVEV (reference sequence). The CDR3 extends over 16 amino acids. The germline V and J ends were trimmed by 10 bases and 3 bases, with 22 bases remaining between them. DNA of the CDR3: TGTGCCACCCGCTCCCTGTTAGGACTGTTCAAAAACATTCAGTACTTC. Protein sequence: CATRSLLGLFKNIQYF.

The sample holds many counts of this clonotype. The J gene is TRBJ2-5, the V gene TRBV9; possible D gene TRBD2, 6 bases. Trimming shortened V by 3 bases and J by 5 bases, and 14 bases separated the two germline ends. This CDR3 is 14 amino acids long. Germline-derived CDR1 and CDR2 are SGDLS and YYNGEE. The CDR3 coding sequence is TGTGCCAGCAGCGCTCCGACTAGAATGGAGACCCAGTACTTC. It codes for CASSAPTRMETQYF.

The sample holds a few counts of this clonotype. A much more abundant neighbour one base away suggests this may be a read error. The chain employs TRBV11-2 and TRBJ1-2, with D possibly being TRBD1 (6 bases). The length of the CDR3 is 16 residues. V shed 4 bases and J shed 1 base, with 16 bases lying between them. The V gene's germline CDR1 is SGHAT and CDR2 FQNNGV. The CDR3 sequence: CASSSSIDRINYGYTF. CDR3 sequence (DNA): TGTGCCAGCAGCTCTTCCATTGACAGGATTAACTATGGCTACACCTTC. Full variable domain (missing parts from reference TRBV11-2 and TRBJ1-2): EAGVAQSPRYKIIEKRQSVAFWCNPISGHATLYWYQQILGQGPKLLIQFQNNGVVDDSQLPKDRFSAERLKGVDSTLKIQPAKLEDSAVYLCASSSSIDRINYGYTFGSGTRLTVV.

V and J are TRBV6-5 and TRBJ2-3; D possibly uses TRBD1 or TRBD2 (5 bases each). V lost 2 bases, J lost 2 bases, and 8 bases lay in between. There are 14 residues in the CDR3. Germline CDR1 is MNHEY and CDR2 is SVGAGI. The CDR3 loop is CASSYGGVTDTQYF. The CDR3 nucleotides read TGTGCCAGCAGTTACGGGGGAGTCACAGATACGCAGTATTTT.

This clonotype was seen a handful of times. This sequence joins TRBV6-2 or TRBV6-3 and TRBJ2-1; 8 bases are a match to TRBD2. Germline V gene lookup returns CDR1 MNHEY and CDR2 SVGEGT. The CDR3 contains 15 residues. Trimming took 10 bases from V and 10 from J; bases not matched to a gene: 18. The chain's CDR3 is CAIQPGGAVTREQFF. CDR3 nucleotides: TGTGCCATACAGCCCGGGGGGGCTGTTACCCGGGAGCAGTTCTTC.

The table lists this clonotype with many counts. The rearrangement joins TRBV11-3 to TRBJ2-5; 7 bases are a match to TRBD1. With 5 bases clipped from V and 0 bases from J, the junction kept 3 bases outside the gene matches. Germline loops: CDR1 SGHNT, CDR2 YENEEA. The CDR3 length is 14 residues. The CDR3 sequence: CASSRGQHQETQYF. CDR3 coding DNA: TGTGCCAGCAGCCGGGGACAGCACCAAGAGACCCAGTACTTC.

This clonotype appeared many times. This chain uses TRBV5-6 with TRBJ2-7, with a tentative D call TRBD1 (6 bases). The V end was cut by 3 bases, the J end by 3 bases, with 19 bases between. This CDR3 has 16 residues. CDR1 is SGHDT and CDR2 is YYEEEE in the germline V gene. The CDR3 here is CASSSRPGTFYYEQYV. CDR3 sequence (DNA): TGTGCCAGCAGCTCACGTCCCGGGACATTCTACTACGAGCAGTACGTC.

J is TRBJ1-2 and V is TRBV19; no clear D. The V gene lost 8 bases and the J gene lost 3 bases, with 13 bases spanning the gap. The CDR3 totals 13 residues. CDR1 and CDR2 from the germline V gene are LNHDA and SQIVND (reference sequence). The CDR3: CASHLGTDYGYTF. CDR3 DNA: TGTGCCAGTCACCTAGGTACCGACTATGGCTACACCTTC.

The chain employs TRBV19 and TRBJ1-5, with D possibly matching TRBD1 (6 bases). Per germline, CDR1 LNHDA and CDR2 SQIVND (reference sequence). The CDR3 totals 16 residues. Trimming left V 9 bases short and J 8 bases short, with 26 bases between. CDR3 sequence reads: CASLRSDSPQIKPQHF. The CDR3 DNA follows: TGTGCCAGCCTAAGATCGGACAGCCCCCAGATCAAGCCCCAGCATTTT.

This clonotype appeared many times. This chain uses TRBV5-6 with TRBJ1-2; TRBD1 might be the D (5 bases). Germline-derived CDR1 and CDR2 are SGHDT and YYEEEE. Trimming left V 1 base short and J 3 bases short, with 10 bases between. This CDR3 is 14 amino acids long. The CDR3 loop is CASSLSQGHYGYTF. The DNA of the CDR3 is TGTGCCAGCAGCTTGTCGCAGGGACACTATGGCTACACCTTC.

Ten or more counts support this clonotype. The chain couples TRBV6-2 or TRBV6-3 to TRBJ1-1; 7 bases are a match to TRBD1. The CDR3 consists of 13 residues. Per germline, CDR1 MNHEY and CDR2 SVGEGT. The J segment lost 0 bases and the V segment lost 10 bases, leaving 5 bases of the junction unmatched. Here the CDR3 DNA reads TGTGCCACCTTACAGGGGTTGAACACTGAAGCTTTCTTT. This translates into CATLQGLNTEAFF.

This clonotype has a count of ten or more. The chain uses TRBV12-3 or TRBV12-4 and TRBJ2-5; 8 bases are a match to TRBD1. Trimming removed 6 bases from V and 1 base from J; junction bases left unmatched: 16. The CDR3 loop spans 18 amino acids. The CDR3 loop reads CASSHFLGAGTGQETQYF. In DNA form, the CDR3 reads TGTGCCAGCAGCCACTTTTTGGGGGCCGGGACAGGCCAAGAGACCCAGTACTTC.

This clonotype was picked up many times. The chain is built from TRBV27 and TRBJ2-7, with 11 bases lining up with TRBD1. This CDR3 contains 16 residues. Germline CDR1 MNHEY, CDR2 SMNVEV (reference sequence). The junction had 9 bases not matched to a gene; V was cut back by 5 bases and J by 3 bases. This chain's CDR3 is CASSVPPGQGDYEQYF. CDR3 DNA: TGTGCCAGCAGTGTCCCCCCGGGACAGGGGGACTACGAGCAGTACTTC.

The genes are TRBV4-1 and TRBJ1-5; D perhaps matches TRBD1 (5 bases). CDR1 and CDR2 from the germline V gene are MGHRA and YSYEKL. The CDR3 totals 16 residues. V lost 0 bases and J lost 6, with 15 bases in between. CDR3 bases: TGCGCCAGCAGCCAAGAGGGACGGGGTGACGGTCAGCCCCAGCATTTT. Amino acids: CASSQEGRGDGQPQHF.

This rearrangement joins TRBV14 to TRBJ2-3, with D possibly being TRBD1 or TRBD2 (6 bases each). Trimming left V 4 bases short and J 8 bases short, with 13 bases between. This CDR3 comprises 13 residues. From germline, CDR1 is SGHDN and CDR2 FVKESK. DNA of the CDR3: TGTGCCAGCAGCCGGCAGGAGGGGGGTACGCAGTATTTT. The encoded protein is CASSRQEGGTQYF. Full variable domain (remainder filled in from reference TRBV14 and TRBJ2-3): EAGVTQFPSHSVIEKGQTVTLRCDPISGHDNLYWYRRVMGKEIKFLLHFVKESKQDESGMPNNRFLAERTGGTYSTLKVQPAELEDSGVYFCASSRQEGGTQYFGPGTRLTVL.

This clonotype showed up many times. This could be a read error, since a much larger clone is one nucleotide away. The CDR3 region is CASSFKETQYF. The DNA for the CDR3 is TGTGCCAGCAGCTTTAAAGAGACCCAGTACTTC. The chain uses TRBV11-2 and TRBJ2-5; D is undetermined. Germline-derived CDR1 and CDR2 are SGHAT and FQNNGV. The CDR3 is 11 amino acids. Trimming took off 3 bases at V and 3 bases at J, with 2 bases between the two ends.

Concerning this clonotype: It is likely a read error: a sequence one base away is far more abundant. The gene calls are TRBV11-2 and TRBJ2-5; 11 nucleotides align to TRBD2. Germline V gene lookup returns CDR1 SGHAT and CDR2 FQNNGV. The CDR3 has 15 residues. V lost 0 bases and J lost 5; bases outside the gene matches: 2. The CDR3 DNA reads TGTGCCAGCAGCTTAGATCTAGCGGGAGGCGAGACCCAGTACTTC. This sequence encodes CASSLDLAGGETQYF.

This clonotype has a count of ten or more. V usage is TRBV27 and J usage is TRBJ2-1, with D perhaps TRBD1 or TRBD2 (5 bases each). Per germline, CDR1 MNHEY and CDR2 SMNVEV (reference sequence). CDR3 length: 15 residues. Trimming left V 6 bases short and J 2 bases short, with 14 bases between. CDR3 protein: CASSPGQTAYNEQFF. The CDR3 DNA reads as TGTGCCAGCAGCCCGGGGCAAACCGCCTACAATGAGCAGTTCTTC.

The table lists this clonotype with many counts. This chain joins TRBV7-3 and TRBJ2-5; perhaps TRBD1 as D (7 bases). This CDR3 is 18 amino acids long. With 4 bases removed from V and 1 base from J, the gap between germline ends came to 22 bases. Germline V gene sequence: CDR1 SGHTA, CDR2 FQGTGA. This CDR3 is CASSSPQGGEGVQETQYF. The CDR3 nucleotides read TGTGCCAGCAGCTCCCCTCAGGGGGGAGAGGGCGTCCAAGAGACCCAGTACTTC.

The CDR3 reads CASSSTSGGYEETQYF. CDR3 nucleotide sequence: TGTGCCAGCAGCTCCACTAGCGGGGGCTACGAAGAGACCCAGTACTTC. The chain employs TRBV7-9 and TRBJ2-5; 11 nucleotides match TRBD2. The CDR3 runs 16 residues. V shed 4 bases, J shed 3 bases, and the junction held 7 bases outside the gene matches. Germline lookup yields CDR1 SEHNR and CDR2 FQNEAQ (reference sequence).

This clonotype was observed at least ten times. The chain couples TRBV2 to TRBJ1-2; D gene uncertain. The CDR3 runs to 13 residues. From germline, CDR1 is SNHLY and CDR2 FYNNEI. Trimming left V 4 bases short and J 5 bases short, with 11 bases between. The CDR3 protein is CASSGLGSYGYTF. CDR3 sequence (DNA): TGTGCCAGCAGTGGACTCGGAAGTTATGGCTACACCTTC.

The V call is TRBV4-1, the J call TRBJ2-2; D not certain. In germline, CDR1 is MGHRA, CDR2 YSYEKL. The CDR3 spans 17 residues. V lost 0 bases and J 7 bases, leaving 18 bases between the germline ends. The CDR3 reads CASSQDRVKGFYGELFF. The DNA of the CDR3 is TGCGCCAGCAGCCAAGATCGGGTTAAAGGTTTTTACGGGGAGCTGTTTTTT.

Points on this clonotype: A read error is possible here, since a much larger clone lies one base away. This sequence joins TRBV7-3 and TRBJ2-1, with 8 bases that match TRBD2. The CDR3 runs to 15 residues. The germline CDR1 and CDR2 sequences are SGHTA and FQGTGA. The CDR3 region has the DNA TGTGCCGGCAGCGCTGGCGGGACTAGCTACAATGAGCAGTTCTTC. Its translation: CAGSAGGTSYNEQFF.

This clonotype was counted ten times or more. The germline gene is not matched at one end of the junction; a read error may be the cause. The rearrangement joins TRBV30 to TRBJ2-7; 14 bases map to TRBD2. The CDR3 runs 17 residues. The germline V gene encodes CDR1 GTSNPN and CDR2 SVGIG (reference sequence). The CDR3 region is CAWRGGTSGRISNEQYF. The CDR3 DNA reads as TGTGCCTGGAGGGGGGGGACTAGCGGGAGAATCTCCAACGAGCAGTACTTC.

The table lists this clonotype with many counts. J is TRBJ1-2 and V is TRBV29-1; D may be TRBD1 (5 bases). Germline V CDR1 and CDR2: SQVTM, ANQGSEA. CDR3 length: 13 residues. Trimming removed 8 bases at V and 1 base at J, with 14 bases between. The CDR3 DNA reads TGCAGCTCCCTGGGGCAGGATAACTATGGCTACACCTTC. This sequence encodes CSSLGQDNYGYTF.

This clonotype was found many times. The V and J genes are TRBV7-8 and TRBJ2-7; a weak D match, TRBD2 (5 bases). The V gene's germline CDR1 is SGHVS and CDR2 FQNEAQ. Trimming took 1 base from V and 0 from J, leaving 13 bases between them. This CDR3 contains 16 residues. In nucleotides, the CDR3 is TGTGCCAGCAGCTTAGTTCGGGAATTTAGCTCCTACGAGCAGTACTTC. It encodes CASSLVREFSSYEQYF.

This clonotype was seen at least ten times. The chain employs TRBV11-2 and TRBJ2-3; a possible D gene is TRBD2 (6 bases). CDR1 and CDR2 (germline): SGHAT, FQNNGV. CDR3 length: 16 residues. V gave up 1 base and J gave up 4 bases, with 15 bases separating them. CDR3 DNA: TGTGCCAGCAGCTTAGTGGGCGGAGGGAATGCAGATACGCAGTATTTT. It codes for CASSLVGGGNADTQYF.

This clonotype has only a few counts. The CDR3 sequence: CASSSGTSGADTQYF. CDR3 DNA sequence: TGTGCCAGCAGCTCGGGGACTAGCGGGGCAGATACGCAGTATTTT. The V gene is TRBV5-4, the J gene TRBJ2-3; 13 bases align to TRBD2. This CDR3 comprises 15 residues. V was pared by 3 bases and J by 4 bases, with 2 bases of the junction left unmatched. Germline CDR1 reads SGHNT; CDR2 reads YYREEE (reference sequence). The full variable domain, in which reference TRBV5-4 and TRBJ2-3 provide the parts outside the CDR3, is ETGVTQSPTHLIKTRGQQVTLRCSSQSGHNTVSWYQQALGQGPQFIFQYYREEENGRGNFPPRFSGLQFPNYSSELNVNALELDDSALYLCASSSGTSGADTQYFGPGTRLTVL.

To note about this clonotype: This is likely an artifact of a read error, given a far larger clone one base away. The chain has TRBV6-2 or TRBV6-3 and TRBJ1-1; tentative D call: TRBD1 (5 bases). The CDR3 covers 14 residues. Trimming left V 5 bases short and J 3 bases short, with 13 bases between. The germline V gene encodes CDR1 MNHEY and CDR2 SVGEGT. The CDR3 is CASSRVREDTEAFF. The CDR3 DNA is TGTGCCAGCAGTAGAGTCAGGGAGGACACTGAAGCTTTCTTT.

This clonotype occurred many times. The chain couples TRBV6-1 to TRBJ1-2; no clear D gene. The CDR3 runs 13 residues. The germline V gene encodes CDR1 MNHNS and CDR2 SASEGT. The ends were cut back, 7 bases at V and 7 bases at J, with 16 bases in the middle. CDR3 bases: TGTGCCAGCATTGGGGTCGAGGAACCTGGCTACACCTTC. Translation gives CASIGVEEPGYTF.

This clonotype was counted ten times or more. A much bigger clone sits one base away, suggesting this may be a read error. The V and J genes are TRBV7-9 and TRBJ1-1, with D possibly TRBD1 on 6 matching bases. The CDR3 runs 13 residues. Trimming removed 5 bases from V and 1 base from J, with 8 bases in between. Germline V CDR1 and CDR2: SEHNR, FQNEAQ (reference sequence). This CDR3 is CASSEQGNTEAFF. The CDR3 nucleotides are TGTGCCAGCAGCGAACAGGGGAACACTGAAGCTTTCTTT.

This clonotype has at least ten counts. The rearrangement uses TRBV5-1 and TRBJ2-5; D is ambiguous. Germline V CDR1 and CDR2: SGHRS, YFSETQ. This CDR3 region has 10 residues. The germline V and J ends were trimmed by 4 bases and 3 bases, with 1 base remaining between them. CDR3 region: CASSKETQYF. DNA of the CDR3: TGCGCCAGCAGCAAAGAGACCCAGTACTTC.